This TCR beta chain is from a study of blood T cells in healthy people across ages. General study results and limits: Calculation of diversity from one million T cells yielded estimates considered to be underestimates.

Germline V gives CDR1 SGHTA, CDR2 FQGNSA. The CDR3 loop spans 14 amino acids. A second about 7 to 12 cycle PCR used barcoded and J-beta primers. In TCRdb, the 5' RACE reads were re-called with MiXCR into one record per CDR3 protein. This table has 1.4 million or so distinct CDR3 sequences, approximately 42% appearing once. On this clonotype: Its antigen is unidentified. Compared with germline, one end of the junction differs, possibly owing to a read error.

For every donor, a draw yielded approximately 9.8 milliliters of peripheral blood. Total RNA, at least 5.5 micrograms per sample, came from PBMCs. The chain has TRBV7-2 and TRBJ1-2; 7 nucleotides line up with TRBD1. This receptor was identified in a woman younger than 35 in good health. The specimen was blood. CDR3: CASCFSGGNYGYTF. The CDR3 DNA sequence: TGTGCCAGCTGCTTCTCAGGGGGAAACTATGGCTACACCTTC.